One T cell receptor beta chain is described in this entry. Its matching antigen is unknown. This specimen belongs to a study of cytomegalovirus exposure and HLA in healthy donors. In the study overall: Clustering assigned 81% of the roughly 380 genotyped donors to the Caucasian-associated ancestry cluster. Broader study findings: Serostatus for CMV was the only available immune exposure information. Sequencing likely produced, as an artifact, a cluster of highly shared sequence variants. The majority of CMV-associated TCR beta chains were reported as apparently HLA-restricted in a later analysis.

PCR amplification relied on 60 Vbeta primers (plus 13 Jbeta primers). The method was immunoSEQ multiplex PCR; TCRdb's version includes in-frame clones alone and lacks a portion of them. Its table lists tens of thousands of clones. This clonotype was obtained from a woman between 50 and 59 years old in good health and CMV-seropositive. The material sequenced was PBMCs.

The DNA of the CDR3 is TGTGCCAGCTCCCAGTCGGGGGGAGGCAATCAGCCCCAGCATTTT. Protein product: CASSQSGGGNQPQHF. This chain uses TRBV18 with TRBJ1-5, with D perhaps matching TRBD1 (5 bases). Germline CDR1 KGHSH, CDR2 LQKENI. The V and J ends lost 6 bases and 2 bases respectively, with 14 bases between them. This CDR3 region has 15 residues.